These T cell receptor beta chains were read from a single sample in a study of blood T cell repertoires in COVID-19. The method was immunoSEQ multiplex PCR; TCRdb's version includes in-frame clones alone and lacks a portion of them. Altogether approximately 260,000 clones are present, more than 80% being singletons, with the ten largest covering roughly 3.7%. The sequenced sample was peripheral blood. The receptors stem from a middle-aged woman with acute or convalescent COVID-19. Both conserved end residues are part of each CDR3. D genes are given only for firm matches. Expanded clones get a size class; other rows say once, few or many, or leave the size out.

TRBV5-1,NA,14,TRBJ2-5,NA,CASSFYSLQETQYF,TGCGCCAGCAGCTTTTATTCACTTCAAGAGACCCAGTACTTC
TRBV12-5,NA,15,TRBJ1-1,NA,CASGFNWQAGTEAFF,TGTGCTAGTGGTTTTAATTGGCAGGCGGGCACTGAAGCTTTCTTT
TRBV18,NA,15,TRBJ2-3,TRBD2,CASSTLAGGTDTQYF,TGTGCCAGCTCAACTCTGGCGGGGGGCACAGATACGCAGTATTTT
TRBV6-5,once,14,TRBJ1-2,TRBD1,CASRRDRDGYGYTF,TGTGCCAGCAGGCGGGACAGGGACGGGTATGGCTACACCTTC
TRBV6-2/TRBV6-3,NA,14,TRBJ1-6,TRBD1,CASSPGTGVSPLHF,TGTGCCAGCAGTCCCGGGACAGGGGTCTCACCCCTCCACTTT
TRBV19,NA,15,TRBJ1-1,NA,CASRWGGEVPTEAFF,TGTGCCAGTAGATGGGGGGGAGAAGTTCCCACTGAAGCTTTCTTT
TRBV9,NA,14,TRBJ1-2,NA,CASSALLGQGGYTF,TGTGCCAGCAGCGCTTTATTAGGGCAGGGTGGCTACACCTTC
TRBV5-1,NA,14,TRBJ1-3,NA,CASKPDISGNTIYF,TGCGCCAGCAAACCGGACATCTCTGGAAACACCATATATTTT
TRBV18,NA,22,TRBJ2-6,NA,CASSPRRTEWTADSSGANVLTF,TGTGCCAGCTCACCCCGAAGGACCGAATGGACAGCCGATAGCTCTGGGGCCAACGTCCTGACTTTC
TRBV3-1/TRBV3-2,NA,15,TRBJ1-5,NA,CASSGDSGPNQPQHF,TGTGCCAGCAGCGGGGACTCCGGGCCTAATCAGCCCCAGCATTTT
TRBV19,NA,18,TRBJ1-2,TRBD1,CASSPALARGRTHRGYTF,TGTGCCAGTAGTCCCGCTTTGGCCAGGGGGCGTACCCATCGGGGCTACACCTTC
TRBV4-1,once,14,TRBJ1-1,TRBD1,CASSQDRGPTEAFF,TGCGCCAGCAGCCAGGACAGGGGGCCCACTGAAGCTTTCTTT
TRBV19,NA,15,TRBJ1-1,TRBD1,CASSKGDSGRAEAFF,TGTGCCAGTAGTAAGGGGGACAGCGGAAGGGCTGAAGCTTTCTTT
TRBV6-1,NA,16,TRBJ1-5,NA,CASSEALQGGNQPQHF,TGTGCCAGCAGTGAAGCGCTTCAGGGTGGCAATCAGCCCCAGCATTTT
TRBV19,NA,19,TRBJ1-1,NA,CASSIDLLGGRPMNTEAFF,TGTGCCAGTAGTATAGATCTATTGGGGGGTCGCCCCATGAACACTGAAGCTTTCTTT
TRBV29-1,NA,17,TRBJ2-5,NA,CSVELSVGWGPGETQYF,TGCAGCGTTGAACTTTCCGTTGGTTGGGGGCCTGGAGAGACCCAGTACTTC
TRBV7-2,NA,12,TRBJ1-1,NA,CASSLKESEAFF,TGTGCCAGCAGCTTAAAGGAGTCTGAAGCTTTCTTT
TRBV6-6,NA,18,TRBJ1-2,TRBD1,CASSQPHTEKGQSDGYTF,TGTGCCAGCAGTCAGCCCCATACCGAAAAGGGACAGTCCGATGGCTACACCTTC
TRBV18,NA,17,TRBJ1-2,TRBD1,CASSPPNGQGGNYGYTF,TGTGCCAGCTCACCACCGAACGGACAGGGTGGTAACTATGGCTACACCTTC
TRBV19,NA,12,TRBJ2-3,NA,CASSTSADTQYF,TGTGCCAGTAGTACAAGCGCAGATACGCAGTATTTT
TRBV5-6,NA,13,TRBJ1-3,NA,CASSLNQGNTIYF,TGTGCCAGCAGCTTGAACCAGGGAAACACCATATATTTT
TRBV24-1,NA,14,TRBJ1-5,NA,CATSTGQSNQPQHF,TGTGCCACCAGCACCGGACAGAGCAATCAGCCCCAGCATTTT
TRBV10-3,NA,18,TRBJ2-5,TRBD2,CAISGGSGGPTAQETQYF,TGTGCCATCAGTGGCGGTAGCGGGGGGCCGACTGCCCAAGAGACCCAGTACTTC
TRBV14,NA,18,TRBJ2-5,TRBD1,CASSRRDRGFRSGETQYF,TGTGCCAGCAGCCGCCGGGACAGGGGTTTTCGGTCGGGAGAGACCCAGTACTTC
TRBV7-7,once,15,TRBJ2-1,TRBD2,CASSLARGAYNEQFF,TGTGCCAGCAGCTTAGCGCGGGGGGCCTACAATGAGCAGTTCTTC
TRBV6-2/TRBV6-3,NA,16,TRBJ1-2,TRBD1,CASSYSRTGGSYGYTF,TGTGCCAGCAGTTACTCCAGGACAGGGGGAAGCTATGGCTACACCTTC
TRBV28,NA,15,TRBJ1-2,TRBD1,CASRVQGARGYGYTF,TGTGCCAGCAGAGTACAGGGGGCAAGGGGATATGGCTACACCTTC
TRBV5-6,once,13,TRBJ1-2,NA,CASSFKSNYGYTF,TGTGCCAGCAGCTTTAAAAGCAACTATGGCTACACCTTC
TRBV5-8,NA,15,TRBJ2-3,NA,CASSFRGRVTDTQYF,TGTGCCAGCAGCTTCCGGGGAAGGGTCACAGATACGCAGTATTTT
TRBV3-1/TRBV3-2,NA,16,TRBJ2-1,TRBD2,CASSQGLAGVVDEQFF,TGTGCCAGCAGCCAAGGTCTAGCGGGGGTTGTCGATGAGCAGTTCTTC
TRBV5-4,NA,14,TRBJ1-2,NA,CASSLARQVGGYTF,TGTGCCAGCAGCTTGGCCCGACAGGTGGGGGGCTACACCTTC
TRBV18,NA,13,TRBJ1-1,TRBD1,CASSPRTGEKAFF,TGTGCCAGCTCACCTCGGACAGGGGAAAAAGCTTTCTTT
TRBV12-3/TRBV12-4,NA,13,TRBJ1-2,NA,CASSSRVNYGYTF,TGTGCCAGCAGTTCCCGGGTTAACTATGGCTACACCTTC
TRBV6-5,NA,14,TRBJ2-5,NA,CASSTPGGRETQYF,TGTGCCAGCAGTACCCCGGGGGGCAGAGAGACCCAGTACTTC
TRBV30,NA,13,TRBJ1-5,NA,CAWSVRVNQPQHF,TGTGCCTGGAGTGTACGCGTGAATCAGCCCCAGCATTTT
TRBV5-1,NA,10,TRBJ2-5,NA,CASSEETQYF,TGCGCCAGCAGCGAGGAGACCCAGTACTTC
TRBV6-6,NA,16,TRBJ2-5,NA,CASSYPPASRRETQYF,TGTGCCAGCAGTTACCCTCCGGCCAGCCGGAGGGAGACCCAGTACTTC
TRBV3-1/TRBV3-2,NA,14,TRBJ1-2,NA,CASSPDRDTYGYTF,TGTGCCAGCAGCCCAGACCGGGACACCTATGGCTACACCTTC
TRBV25-1,NA,13,TRBJ1-3,TRBD1,CASRQGGGNTIYF,TGTGCCAGCAGACAGGGGGGCGGAAACACCATATATTTT
TRBV6-5,NA,14,TRBJ1-4,TRBD1,CASRFGQGKEKLFF,TGTGCCAGCAGGTTCGGACAGGGCAAGGAAAAACTGTTTTTT